One sample yielded the 3 T cell receptor beta chains listed below, sequenced in a study of vaccination and CD4 T cells after COVID-19. Sequenced with the Oncomine TCR Beta short-read assay was DNA taken from cultured CD4+ T cells. Using its own MiXCR run on the PCR reads, TCRdb lists one record per CDR3 protein. The sample has 20,000 to 25,000 distinct CDR3 sequences; about 45% are singletons. Their specific antigens are unknown. The sample's treatment: approximately nine-day PBMC culture with coronavirus spike peptide pools or control peptides (ViraFEST assay). Sequenced material: CD4+ T cells from blood, cultured in vitro. The receptor source for this set is a human donor who had recovered from COVID-19.

The genes are TRBV3-1 and TRBJ2-7; a possible D gene is TRBD2 (6 bases). Germline CDR1 LGHDT, CDR2 YNNKEL (reference sequence). The CDR3 extends over 15 amino acids. The ends were cut back, 1 base at V and 6 bases at J, with 16 bases in the middle. The CDR3 bases are TGTGCCAGCAGCCAAGCAGGGACTCAGAGGGCCGAGCAGTACTTC. It specifies CASSQAGTQRAEQYF.

V gene TRBV12-3 or TRBV12-4 combines with J gene TRBJ1-6; 8 bases match TRBD1. V lost 6 bases and J lost 7; bases outside the gene matches: 8. The CDR3 is 15 residues long. CDR3 in DNA: TGTGCCAGCAGCGGTCCCGGGACAGGAAATTCACCCCTCCACTTT. Translated: CASSGPGTGNSPLHF.

This clonotype was found once. The chain combines TRBV7-9 with TRBJ1-2; a weak D match, TRBD1 (5 bases). Deletions cut 5 bases from V and 4 bases from J, with 17 bases between. Per germline, CDR1 SEHNR and CDR2 FQNEAQ (reference sequence). The CDR3 has 15 residues. CDR3 sequence (DNA): TGTGCCAGCAGCCACAGCAGGGTGCCCCGCTATGGCTACACCTTC. Translation gives CASSHSRVPRYGYTF.